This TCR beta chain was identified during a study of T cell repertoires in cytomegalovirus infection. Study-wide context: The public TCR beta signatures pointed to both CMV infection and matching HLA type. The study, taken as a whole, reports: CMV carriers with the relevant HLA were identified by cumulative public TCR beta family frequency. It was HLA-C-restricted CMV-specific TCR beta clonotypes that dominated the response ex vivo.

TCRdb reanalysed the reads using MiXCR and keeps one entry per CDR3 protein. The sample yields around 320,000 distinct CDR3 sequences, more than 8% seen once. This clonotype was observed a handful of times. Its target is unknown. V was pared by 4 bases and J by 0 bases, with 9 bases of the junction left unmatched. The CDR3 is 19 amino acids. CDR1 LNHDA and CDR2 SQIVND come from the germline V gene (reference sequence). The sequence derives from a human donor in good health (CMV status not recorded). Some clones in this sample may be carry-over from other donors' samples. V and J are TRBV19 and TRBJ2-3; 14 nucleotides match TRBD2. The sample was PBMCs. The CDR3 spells CASSTSGLAGAGSTDTQYF. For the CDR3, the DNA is TGTGCCAGTAGTACCTCGGGACTAGCGGGAGCGGGAAGCACAGATACGCAGTATTTT.